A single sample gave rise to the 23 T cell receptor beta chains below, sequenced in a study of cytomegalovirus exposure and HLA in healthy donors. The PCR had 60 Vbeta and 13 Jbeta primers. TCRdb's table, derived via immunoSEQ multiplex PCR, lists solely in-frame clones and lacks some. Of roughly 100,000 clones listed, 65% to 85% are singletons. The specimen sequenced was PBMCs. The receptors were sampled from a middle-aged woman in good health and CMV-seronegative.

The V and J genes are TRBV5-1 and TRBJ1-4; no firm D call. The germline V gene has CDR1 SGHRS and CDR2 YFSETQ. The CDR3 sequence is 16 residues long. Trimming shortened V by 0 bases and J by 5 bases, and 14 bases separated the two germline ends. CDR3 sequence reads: CASSLAGNRANEKLFF. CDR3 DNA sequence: TGCGCCAGCAGCTTGGCCGGAAACAGAGCAAATGAAAAACTGTTTTTT.

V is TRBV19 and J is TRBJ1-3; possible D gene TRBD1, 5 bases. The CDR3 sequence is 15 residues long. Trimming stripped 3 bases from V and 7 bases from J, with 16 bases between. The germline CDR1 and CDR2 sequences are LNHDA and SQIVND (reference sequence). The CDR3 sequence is CASSIGQGKWNTIYF. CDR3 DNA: TGTGCCAGTAGTATCGGGCAGGGCAAGTGGAACACCATATATTTT.

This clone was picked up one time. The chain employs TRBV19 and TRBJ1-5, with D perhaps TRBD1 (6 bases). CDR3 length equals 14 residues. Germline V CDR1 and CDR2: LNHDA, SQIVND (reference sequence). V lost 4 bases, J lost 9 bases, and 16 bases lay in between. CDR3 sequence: CASSTDSHDRPQHF. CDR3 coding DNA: TGTGCCAGTAGTACGGACAGCCATGATCGGCCCCAGCATTTT.

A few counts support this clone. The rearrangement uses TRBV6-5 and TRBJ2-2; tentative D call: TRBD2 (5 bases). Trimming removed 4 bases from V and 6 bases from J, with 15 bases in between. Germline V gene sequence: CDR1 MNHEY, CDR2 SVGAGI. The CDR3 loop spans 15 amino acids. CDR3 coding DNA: TGTGCCAGCAGTTTAGCGTCGGTTGTATCCGGGGAGCTGTTTTTT. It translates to CASSLASVVSGELFF.

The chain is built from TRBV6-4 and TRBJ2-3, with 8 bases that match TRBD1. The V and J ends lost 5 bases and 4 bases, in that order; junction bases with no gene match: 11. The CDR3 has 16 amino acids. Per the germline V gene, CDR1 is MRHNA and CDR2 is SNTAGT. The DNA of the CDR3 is TGTGCCAGCAGTCAAGCGCCCGGACAGGGATCAGATACGCAGTATTTT. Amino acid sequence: CASSQAPGQGSDTQYF.

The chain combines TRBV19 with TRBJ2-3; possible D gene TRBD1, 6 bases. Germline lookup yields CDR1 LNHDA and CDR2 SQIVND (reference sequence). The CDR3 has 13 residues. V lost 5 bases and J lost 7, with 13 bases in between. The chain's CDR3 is CASSPTTGHTQYF. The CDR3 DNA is TGTGCCAGTAGTCCAACGACAGGTCATACGCAGTATTTT.

CDR3 region: CASSNKAETQYF. CDR3 nucleotides: TGTGCCAGTAGTAATAAAGCCGAGACCCAGTACTTC. V gene TRBV19 combines with J gene TRBJ2-5, with unresolved D. Trimming stripped 4 bases from V and 5 bases from J, with 8 bases between. Germline lookup yields CDR1 LNHDA and CDR2 SQIVND (reference sequence). This CDR3 region has 12 residues.

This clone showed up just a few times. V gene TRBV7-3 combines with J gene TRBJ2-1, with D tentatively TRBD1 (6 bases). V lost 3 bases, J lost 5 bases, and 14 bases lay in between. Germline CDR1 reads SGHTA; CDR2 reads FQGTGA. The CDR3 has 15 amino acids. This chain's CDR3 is CASSFGQNGDNEQFF. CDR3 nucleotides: TGTGCCAGCAGCTTTGGACAGAATGGGGACAATGAGCAGTTCTTC.

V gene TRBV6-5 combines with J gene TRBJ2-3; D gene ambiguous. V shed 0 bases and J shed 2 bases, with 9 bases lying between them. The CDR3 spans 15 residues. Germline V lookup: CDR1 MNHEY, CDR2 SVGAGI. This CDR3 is CASSYSGASTDTQYF. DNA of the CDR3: TGTGCCAGCAGTTACTCCGGAGCCTCCACAGATACGCAGTATTTT.

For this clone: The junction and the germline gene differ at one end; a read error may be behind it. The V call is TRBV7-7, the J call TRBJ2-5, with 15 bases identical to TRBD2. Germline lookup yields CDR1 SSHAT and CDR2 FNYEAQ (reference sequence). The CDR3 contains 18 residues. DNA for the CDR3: TGTGCTAGCAGCTTAGCGTGGACTAGCGGGGGGGCCCAAGAGACCCAGTACTTC. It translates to CASSLAWTSGGAQETQYF.

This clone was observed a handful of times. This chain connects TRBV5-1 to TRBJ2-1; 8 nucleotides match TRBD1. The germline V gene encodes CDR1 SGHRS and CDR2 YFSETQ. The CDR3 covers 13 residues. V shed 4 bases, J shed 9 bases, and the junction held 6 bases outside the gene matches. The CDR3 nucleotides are TGCGCCAGCAGCATCGACAGGGGAGTTGAGCAGTTCTTC. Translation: CASSIDRGVEQFF.

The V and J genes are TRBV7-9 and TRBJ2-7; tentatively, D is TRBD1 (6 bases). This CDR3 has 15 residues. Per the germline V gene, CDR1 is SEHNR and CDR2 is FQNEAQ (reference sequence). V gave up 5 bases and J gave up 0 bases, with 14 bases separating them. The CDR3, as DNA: TGTGCCAGCAGCGCCGGGGACACCCCCTCCTACGAGCAGTACTTC. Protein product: CASSAGDTPSYEQYF.

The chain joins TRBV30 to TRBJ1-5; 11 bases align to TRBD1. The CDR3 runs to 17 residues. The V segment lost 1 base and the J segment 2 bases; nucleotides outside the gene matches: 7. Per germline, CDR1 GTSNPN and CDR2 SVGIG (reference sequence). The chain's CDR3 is CAWSGTGGAPGNQPQHF. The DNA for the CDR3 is TGTGCCTGGAGTGGGACAGGGGGCGCCCCGGGCAATCAGCCCCAGCATTTT.

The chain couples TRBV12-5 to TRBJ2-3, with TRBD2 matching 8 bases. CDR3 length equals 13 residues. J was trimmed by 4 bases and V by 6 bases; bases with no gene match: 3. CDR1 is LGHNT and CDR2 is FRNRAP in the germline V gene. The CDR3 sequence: CASGIAGSDTQYF. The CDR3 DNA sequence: TGTGCTAGTGGCATAGCGGGATCAGATACGCAGTATTTT.

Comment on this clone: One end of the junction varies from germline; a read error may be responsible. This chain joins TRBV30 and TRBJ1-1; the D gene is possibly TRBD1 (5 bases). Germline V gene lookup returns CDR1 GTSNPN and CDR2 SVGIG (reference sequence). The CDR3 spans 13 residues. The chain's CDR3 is CAWRDSINSEAFF. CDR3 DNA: TGCGCCTGGAGAGACAGTATTAACTCTGAAGCTTTCTTT.

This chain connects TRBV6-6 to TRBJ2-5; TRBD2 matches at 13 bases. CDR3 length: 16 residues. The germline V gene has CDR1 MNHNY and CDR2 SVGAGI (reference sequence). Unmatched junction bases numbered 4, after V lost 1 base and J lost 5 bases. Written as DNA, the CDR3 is TGTGCCAGCAGTTACTGGACTAGCGGGGGTATGGAGACCCAGTACTTC. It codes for CASSYWTSGGMETQYF.

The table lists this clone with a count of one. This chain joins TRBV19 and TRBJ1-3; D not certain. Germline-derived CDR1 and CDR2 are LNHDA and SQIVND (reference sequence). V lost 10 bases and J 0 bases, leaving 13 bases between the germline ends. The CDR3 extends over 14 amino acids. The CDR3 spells CATKTGDSGNTIYF. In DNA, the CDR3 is TGTGCCACTAAGACCGGAGACTCTGGAAACACCATATATTTT.

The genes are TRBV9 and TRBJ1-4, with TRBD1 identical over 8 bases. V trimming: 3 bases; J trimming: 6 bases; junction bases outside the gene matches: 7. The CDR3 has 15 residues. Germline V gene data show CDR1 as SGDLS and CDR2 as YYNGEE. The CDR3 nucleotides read TGTGCCAGCAGCGCACATACAGGGGGGGATGAAAAACTGTTTTTT. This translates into CASSAHTGGDEKLFF.

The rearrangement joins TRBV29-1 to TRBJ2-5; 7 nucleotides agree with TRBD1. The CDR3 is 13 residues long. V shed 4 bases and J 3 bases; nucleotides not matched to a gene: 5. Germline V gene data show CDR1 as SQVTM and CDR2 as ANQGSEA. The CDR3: CSVGAGGEETQYF. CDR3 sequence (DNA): TGCAGCGTTGGGGCAGGGGGAGAAGAGACCCAGTACTTC.

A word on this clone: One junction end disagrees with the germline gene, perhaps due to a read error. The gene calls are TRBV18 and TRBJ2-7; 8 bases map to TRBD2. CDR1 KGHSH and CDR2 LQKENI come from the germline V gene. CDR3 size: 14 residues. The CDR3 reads CASSPPSGSYEQYF. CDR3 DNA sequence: TGTGCCAGCTCCCCACCCAGCGGGAGCTACGAGCAGTACTTC.

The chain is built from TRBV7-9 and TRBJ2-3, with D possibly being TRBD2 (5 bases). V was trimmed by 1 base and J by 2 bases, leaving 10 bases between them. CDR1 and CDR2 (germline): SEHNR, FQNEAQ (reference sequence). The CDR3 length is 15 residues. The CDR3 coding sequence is TGTGCCAGCAGCTTAGGGACTGTCCTCACAGATACGCAGTATTTT. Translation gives CASSLGTVLTDTQYF.

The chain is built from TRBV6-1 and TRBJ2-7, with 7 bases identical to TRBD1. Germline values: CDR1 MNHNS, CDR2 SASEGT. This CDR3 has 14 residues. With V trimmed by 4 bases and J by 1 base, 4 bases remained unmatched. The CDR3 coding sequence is TGTGCCAGCAGTGGAGGGGGCGCGTCCTACGAGCAGTACTTC. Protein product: CASSGGGASYEQYF.

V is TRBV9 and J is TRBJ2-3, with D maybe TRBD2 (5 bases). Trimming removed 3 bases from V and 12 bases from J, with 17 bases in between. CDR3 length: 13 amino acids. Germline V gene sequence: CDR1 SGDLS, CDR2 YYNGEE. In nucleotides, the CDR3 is TGTGCCAGCAGCGAAGGCCGGCGGGCGAGCCAGTATTTT. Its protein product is CASSEGRRASQYF.